Listed below are T cell receptor beta chains from one sample, sequenced in a study of vaccination and CD4 T cells after COVID-19. For these receptors, no antigen is known. TCRdb called the PCR reads again in MiXCR, with one record for every CDR3 protein. Of 6,000 to 8,000 distinct CDR3 sequences in the sample, roughly two fifths are singletons; the top ten hold around 15%. Material for sequencing was CD4+ T cells from blood, cultured in vitro. The receptor set was obtained from a human donor in good health. Each CDR3 is given with its conserved first and last residue. A D gene is named only where the DNA matches it firmly. Clone size is stated in some rows and not others, as once, few, many or a class when expanded.

j_call d_call v_call clone_size cdr3_nt cdr3_aa
TRBJ2-7 TRBD1 TRBV12-3/TRBV12-4 few TGTGCCAGCAGTCCACAGGGGATAAGGTACGAGCAGTACTTC CASSPQGIRYEQYF
TRBJ1-5 TRBD1 TRBV20-1 - TGCAGTGCTAGAGATCCGGGGACAGTCAATCAGCCCCAGCATTTT CSARDPGTVNQPQHF
TRBJ1-5 - TRBV28 - TGTGCCAGCAGCGGTTGGGGCCCTAATCAGCCCCAGCATTTT CASSGWGPNQPQHF
TRBJ1-2 TRBD1 TRBV7-2 once TGTGCCAGCAGCTTAGGGACAGGGAGTTCGAATGGCTACACCTTC CASSLGTGSSNGYTF
TRBJ2-1 - TRBV6-2/TRBV6-3 - TGTGCCAGCAGCTCCCCCGAGCGAGGGAATGAGCAGTTCTTC CASSSPERGNEQFF
TRBJ1-2 - TRBV29-1 - TGCAGCGTTGAGCAGGGAACAGAAGGCTACACCTTC CSVEQGTEGYTF
TRBJ1-2 - TRBV6-5 - TGTGCCAGCAGTTACTCTCGCAGGGTCGGTGGCTACACCTTC CASSYSRRVGGYTF
TRBJ2-7 TRBD1 TRBV7-9 - TGTGCCAGCAGCTTTGGGACAGGGACAATTTACGAGCAGTACTTC CASSFGTGTIYEQYF
TRBJ2-5 - TRBV4-1 - TGCGCCAGCAGCCAAGATCTGGGACCTAGGACCCAGTACTTC CASSQDLGPRTQYF
TRBJ1-2 TRBD1 TRBV19 - TGTGCCAGTAGTATCCGGGGACAGGGCGGTGGCTACACCTTC CASSIRGQGGGYTF
TRBJ2-2 - TRBV27 - TGTGCCAGCAGCCTTAGTGCACCTACAGGGCAGGGCACCGGGGAGCTGTTTTTT CASSLSAPTGQGTGELFF
TRBJ2-7 - TRBV27 few TGTGCCAGCAGTTTAATAGGGCCAGGGACCGGGCGCGAGCAGTACTTC CASSLIGPGTGREQYF
TRBJ1-2 - TRBV6-2/TRBV6-3 - TGTGCCAGCAGTTACGCGGGGATGCGAGGCTACACCTTC CASSYAGMRGYTF
TRBJ2-7 - TRBV18 - TGTGCCAGCTCACCACAGATCGGGCCGGGGACCTACGAGCAGTACTTC CASSPQIGPGTYEQYF
TRBJ2-7 TRBD2 TRBV28 hyperexpanded TGTGCCAGCAGTTTATTGGGCGGTAGCGGGGGTCTCGGCGAGCAGTACTTC CASSLLGGSGGLGEQYF
TRBJ1-2 - TRBV27 - TGTGCCAGCAGTGACACCAGGATATCCGGGGGCTACACCTTC CASSDTRISGGYTF
TRBJ2-3 TRBD2 TRBV20-1 few TGCAGTGCCCGACTAGGACTAGGTACAGATACGCAGTATTTT CSARLGLGTDTQYF
TRBJ2-5 TRBD2 TRBV15 - TGTGCCACCAGTTCGGGACTAGCGGGATATTCAGAGACCCAGTACTTC CATSSGLAGYSETQYF
TRBJ2-1 TRBD2 TRBV6-1 - TGTGCCAGTGGACTAGCCCCCTACAATGAGCAGTTCTTC CASGLAPYNEQFF
TRBJ2-5 TRBD1 TRBV7-9 - TGTGCCAGCAGCCCAATGACAGGGGGCTGGGAGACCCAGTACTTC CASSPMTGGWETQYF
TRBJ2-7 TRBD2 TRBV10-3 - TGTGCCATCGGTAGCGGGAAGGACGAGCAGTACTTC CAIGSGKDEQYF
TRBJ1-5 TRBD1 TRBV7-2 few TGTGCCAGCAGCCGGGACAGAAGCAATCAGCCCCAGCATTTT CASSRDRSNQPQHF
TRBJ1-4 - TRBV10-3 few TGTGCCATCGGCCAGGGAAATGAAAAACTGTTTTTT CAIGQGNEKLFF
TRBJ2-3 - TRBV6-2/TRBV6-3 - TGTGCCAGCAGTTACTTGATGAAGGGGACTAGCACAGATACGCAGTATTTT CASSYLMKGTSTDTQYF
TRBJ1-3 TRBD1 TRBV6-1 - TGTGCCAGCAGTAAGGGGGCGCAGGGGAACACCATATATTTT CASSKGAQGNTIYF
TRBJ2-4 TRBD1 TRBV2 - TGTGCCAGCAGGGGTCCGGGACAGGGGGCTGACATTCAGTACTTC CASRGPGQGADIQYF
TRBJ2-7 - TRBV6-1 - TGTGCCAGCAGCGCCCCAGCCTACGAGCAGTACTTC CASSAPAYEQYF
TRBJ1-5 - TRBV28 few TGTGCCAGCAACAACAGGGCAGCTCAGCCCCAGCATTTT CASNNRAAQPQHF
TRBJ2-1 TRBD2 TRBV20-1 - TGCAGGGCAAAGCGGGGGTGGAACAATGAGCAGTTCTTC CRAKRGWNNEQFF
TRBJ1-5 - TRBV7-8 - TGTGCCAGCAGCTTAGCGGCGTCGCAGCCCCAGCATTTT CASSLAASQPQHF
TRBJ1-5 - TRBV21-1 few TGTGCCAGCACCTGTATCAGGGGAGACCATAGCAATCAGCCCCAGCATTTT CASTCIRGDHSNQPQHF
TRBJ2-3 TRBD2 TRBV20-1 few TGCAGTGCCGGAGGACTAGCGGGAGGCGAGACTTTCACAGATACGCAGTATTTT CSAGGLAGGETFTDTQYF
TRBJ1-1 TRBD1 TRBV7-9 few TGTGCCAGCAGCCTGAACCTTGGCGGGACAGGGGGCACTGAAGCTTTCTTT CASSLNLGGTGGTEAFF
TRBJ2-5 - TRBV24-1 - TGTGCCACCAGTGATTTTTTCAGGGAGGCCCAGTACTTC CATSDFFREAQYF
TRBJ2-3 TRBD2 TRBV20-1 - TGCAGTGCTAGACGCGCGGGAGGGCGTAGGACAGATACGCAGTATTTT CSARRAGGRRTDTQYF
TRBJ2-7 TRBD1 TRBV28 - TGTGCCAGCAGTACAGGGGGCATGTACGAGCAGTACTTC CASSTGGMYEQYF
TRBJ2-1 - TRBV19 - TGTGCCAGTAGTATTAAGGGGCGTAATGAGCAGTTCTTC CASSIKGRNEQFF
TRBJ1-1 TRBD1 TRBV16 - TGTGCCAGCAGCCAAGGGACAGCCAATGAAGCTTTCTTT CASSQGTANEAFF
TRBJ2-7 TRBD1 TRBV27 few TGTGCCAGCAGTTTCCGTGGACAGGGGGCCAAAACCGAGCAGTACTTC CASSFRGQGAKTEQYF
TRBJ2-3 TRBD2 TRBV6-5 few TGTGCCAGCAGTTACACCGGGACTAGCGTTACAGATACGCAGTATTTT CASSYTGTSVTDTQYF
TRBJ1-6 - TRBV15 - TGTGCCACCAGCAGACAGGGAGAGAATTCACCCCTCCACTTT CATSRQGENSPLHF
TRBJ2-2 - TRBV7-6 few TGTGCCAGCAGCTTTGGACCGAACACCGGGGAGCTGTTTTTT CASSFGPNTGELFF
TRBJ1-5 - TRBV20-1 few TGCAGTGCTCCTCTTCGAGGGACTGGGAGTTATCAGCCCCAGCATTTT CSAPLRGTGSYQPQHF
TRBJ2-3 TRBD2 TRBV11-3 - TGTGCCAGCAGCTCCGGCGGGGGGTTGGATACGCAGTATTTT CASSSGGGLDTQYF
TRBJ1-2 TRBD1 TRBV20-1 few TGCAGTGCTCGGGACAGGGGGTTTGGTGGCTACACCTTC CSARDRGFGGYTF
TRBJ2-3 - TRBV6-1 - TGTGCCAGCAGTCAAAAAGATACGCAGTATTTT CASSQKDTQYF
TRBJ2-1 TRBD2 TRBV2 - TGTGCCAGCAGTGTAGCGGGAGGGCCGTGGAGAGACAATGAGCAGTTCTTC CASSVAGGPWRDNEQFF
TRBJ2-1 - TRBV19 - TGTGCCAGTAGTCCACGGGGGAGTCTCGGATATCACAATGAGCAGTTCTTC CASSPRGSLGYHNEQFF
TRBJ2-3 - TRBV10-3 few TGTGCCATCAGTGAGTCTGGTTCAGAGGTCGATACGCAGTATTTT CAISESGSEVDTQYF
TRBJ2-4 - TRBV19 few TGTGCCAGGGGTCGAGTACCCTTCGGGAACATTCAGTACTTC CARGRVPFGNIQYF
TRBJ2-2 - TRBV28 - TGTGCCAGCAGCCTTGGTATGGGGACCGGGGAGCTGTTTTTT CASSLGMGTGELFF